This T cell receptor beta chain is drawn from a study of cytomegalovirus exposure and HLA in healthy donors. Germline CDR1 reads SGHTA; CDR2 reads FQGNSA. Trimming took 4 bases from V and 3 from J, leaving 12 bases between them. The CDR3 loop spans 15 amino acids. The PCR ran on 60 Vbeta and 13 Jbeta primers. Some clones are missing from TCRdb's copy, which holds only in-frame ones; the method was immunoSEQ multiplex PCR. The sample lists about 160,000 clones; 80% to 90% were seen once. The rearrangement links TRBV7-2 to TRBJ1-4; tentative D call: TRBD1 (6 bases). The source of this sequence is a woman in her thirties in good health and CMV-seropositive. The specimen was PBMCs. The DNA of the CDR3 is TGTGCCAGCAGCTCCCAGGGGAACTCTAATGAAAAACTGTTTTTT. The encoded protein is CASSSQGNSNEKLFF.